A selection of T cell receptor beta chains follows, all from one sample in a study of cytomegalovirus exposure and HLA in healthy donors. Assay used: immunoSEQ multiplex PCR; TCRdb lists only in-frame clones, some missing. The sample gives roughly 120,000 clones, more than 75% of which show up once; approximately 3.9% is in the top ten. Sequenced input: PBMCs. The receptors here all came from a man aged 40-49 years in good health and CMV-seronegative. The CDR3 runs from the conserved cysteine through the conserved F or W. The order of the fields is D gene, clone size, CDR3 length, J gene, V gene, CDR3 DNA, CDR3 protein. The D gene is left open where the match is weak. A clone size is listed for some rows: how often the clone was seen (once, few, many), or a class if it is expanded.

D: NA; size: NA; length: 14; J: TRBJ1-2; V: TRBV7-9; DNA: TGTGCCAGCAGACCACAGGGAAATGAGTTGGGCTACACCTTC; CDR3: CASRPQGNELGYTF
D: NA; size: NA; length: 15; J: TRBJ2-3; V: TRBV6-5; DNA: TGTGCCAGCAGTTACGGGAGCGGGCGGACAGATACGCAGTATTTT; CDR3: CASSYGSGRTDTQYF
D: NA; size: few; length: 13; J: TRBJ1-1; V: TRBV5-4; DNA: TGTGCCAGCAGCCCAGGGGACGGCCATGAAGCTTTCTTT; CDR3: CASSPGDGHEAFF
D: NA; size: NA; length: 11; J: TRBJ1-1; V: TRBV20-1; DNA: TGCAGTCCCACTTCTAACACTGAAGCTTTCTTT; CDR3: CSPTSNTEAFF
D: NA; size: NA; length: 14; J: TRBJ1-2; V: TRBV5-4; DNA: TGTGCCAGCAGAGTTCGCGGGGATAACTATGGCTACACCTTC; CDR3: CASRVRGDNYGYTF
D: NA; size: NA; length: 14; J: TRBJ2-3; V: TRBV5-1; DNA: TGCGCCAGCAGCTTGGGGACAGCCGGAGATACGCAGTATTTT; CDR3: CASSLGTAGDTQYF
D: NA; size: NA; length: 17; J: TRBJ2-7; V: TRBV13; DNA: TGTGCCAGCAGCTTAGGTCCGACAGGTGGCCCTGGCGGCGAGCAGTACTTC; CDR3: CASSLGPTGGPGGEQYF
D: NA; size: few; length: 14; J: TRBJ1-1; V: TRBV2; DNA: TGTGCCAGCAGTGGGCGACAGTTGAACACTGAAGCTTTCTTT; CDR3: CASSGRQLNTEAFF
D: TRBD1; size: NA; length: 16; J: TRBJ1-1; V: TRBV4-2; DNA: TGTGCCAGCAGCCAAGCCCTTAGACAGGGGGTCGCTGAAGCTTTCTTT; CDR3: CASSQALRQGVAEAFF
D: TRBD1; size: NA; length: 13; J: TRBJ1-5; V: TRBV7-6; DNA: TGTGCCAGCAGCTCCACGGGACAGCAGCCCCAGCATTTT; CDR3: CASSSTGQQPQHF
D: NA; size: NA; length: 18; J: TRBJ1-2; V: TRBV7-6; DNA: TGTGCCAGCAGCTTAGAAATTTCGACAGCCACTCTATCTAATGGCTACACCTTC; CDR3: CASSLEISTATLSNGYTF
D: NA; size: NA; length: 14; J: TRBJ1-5; V: TRBV7-8; DNA: TGTGCCAGCAGCTTAGTAGAGTTCAATCAGCCCCAGCATTTT; CDR3: CASSLVEFNQPQHF
D: NA; size: NA; length: 11; J: TRBJ2-7; V: TRBV5-4; DNA: TGTGCCAGCAGCTTGACGGGCGAGCAGTACTTC; CDR3: CASSLTGEQYF
D: NA; size: NA; length: 12; J: TRBJ2-3; V: TRBV9; DNA: TGTGCCAGCAGCCCCGGTGCAGATACGCAGTATTTT; CDR3: CASSPGADTQYF
D: TRBD1; size: NA; length: 12; J: TRBJ1-4; V: TRBV7-9; DNA: TGTGCCAGCAGCGTCGGACAGGGGAAACTGTTTTTT; CDR3: CASSVGQGKLFF
D: NA; size: NA; length: 16; J: TRBJ1-3; V: TRBV6-1; DNA: TGTGCCAGCAGTGAAGGCTGGAGGGACTCTGGAAACACCATATATTTT; CDR3: CASSEGWRDSGNTIYF